This T cell receptor beta chain was captured by sequencing in a study of shared clonotypes between healthy human individuals. Deep was the level at which the assay was run. The material for each subset, its genomic DNA, was split evenly across several immunoSEQ plates. The data were produced by immunoSEQ multiplex PCR, yet TCRdb's version contains in-frame clones alone and is incomplete. The table includes 2 million to 3 million clones, around 90% detected once. A CD45RA-negative memory subset and a CD45RA+ naive subset were separated from the CD4+ cells. The germline V gene has CDR1 LNHNV and CDR2 YYDKDF (reference sequence). V was pared by 8 bases and J by 10 bases, with 14 bases of the junction left unmatched. This CDR3 spans 14 amino acids.

This sequence originates from a man aged 18 to 30 in good health. The sequenced material came from naive CD4+ T cells sorted from blood. The subset is: CD45RA+ positively selected. This chain links TRBV15 with TRBJ2-1, with TRBD2 matching 7 bases. CDR3 loop: CATVLAAHLREQFF. CDR3 bases: TGTGCCACCGTGCTAGCGGCACACTTGCGAGAGCAGTTCTTC. Together with reference TRBV15 and TRBJ2-1, the CDR3 gives the full variable domain: DAMVIQNPRYQVTQFGKPVTLSCSQTLNHNVMYWYQQKSSQAPKLLFHYYDKDFNNEADTPDNFQSRRPNTSFCFLDIRSPGLGDTAMYLCATVLAAHLREQFFGPGTRLTVL.